Below, one T cell receptor beta chain is given with its context. In germline, CDR1 is KGHSH, CDR2 LQKENI. The CDR3 is 17 amino acids. V trimming: 1 base; J trimming: 5 bases; junction bases outside the gene matches: 12. The sample comes from a study of blood T cell repertoires in COVID-19. Across the study: Acute and convalescent COVID-19 specimens originated in the United States, Italy and Spain. PBMCs, B-cell-depleted T cells, or T cells provided the cDNA or gDNA that made up the material.

In the original analysis: Amplification of reference gene primers was used by the study to estimate nucleated cell counts. Assay used: immunoSEQ multiplex PCR; TCRdb lists only in-frame clones, some missing. That table furnishes V, J and clone size, whereas the DNA furnished D and trimming. This sample has about 60,000 clones; about 85% occur once, and the top ten carry under 20%. This sequence originates from a human donor in a cohort sampled during active COVID-19. The sample taken for sequencing was peripheral blood. J is TRBJ2-5 and V is TRBV18; 8 bases agree with TRBD1. The CDR3 coding sequence is TGTGCCAGCTCACCACGGATCAACAGGGGGATGGAGGAGACCCAGTACTTC. This sequence encodes CASSPRINRGMEETQYF.